This passage covers 23 T cell receptor beta chains from one sample sequenced in a study of blood T cell repertoires in COVID-19. The repertoire was sequenced with immunoSEQ multiplex PCR; TCRdb's copy has only in-frame clones and lacks some. This sample has almost 250,000 clones, with approximately 86% found just once. The sequenced sample consisted of PBMCs or T cells enriched from blood (not recorded which). The receptors derive from a woman between 50 and 59 years old who had recovered from COVID-19.

This sequence joins TRBV9 and TRBJ2-1, with D unclear. V shed 1 base and J shed 2 bases, with 16 bases lying between them. Germline V gene lookup returns CDR1 SGDLS and CDR2 YYNGEE. This CDR3 comprises 17 residues. The CDR3 nucleotides read TGTGCCAGCAGCGTAACGGAGATAGCCCAAGCCTACAATGAGCAGTTCTTC. Its protein product is CASSVTEIAQAYNEQFF.

The V and J genes are TRBV18 and TRBJ2-5, with TRBD2 identical over 9 bases. V lost 2 bases and J lost 1; bases outside the gene matches: 5. The CDR3 has 16 residues. In germline, CDR1 is KGHSH, CDR2 LQKENI. CDR3 region: CASSPSSSGIQETQYF. DNA for the CDR3: TGTGCCAGCTCACCATCATCTAGCGGGATCCAAGAGACCCAGTACTTC.

The V and J genes are TRBV3-1 (or the pseudogene TRBV3-2) and TRBJ2-3; D is uncertain. Germline V CDR1 and CDR2: LGHDT, YNNKEL (reference sequence). Trimming pared 4 bases from V and 4 bases from J, leaving 12 bases between. CDR3 length: 14 amino acids. The CDR3 DNA reads TGTGCCAGCAGCCCAAATGCGGCGGCAGATACGCAGTATTTT. Amino acid sequence: CASSPNAAADTQYF.

This clone came up once. This CDR3 is CATSRIAGGRETQYF. In DNA, the CDR3 is TGTGCCACCAGCAGAATAGCGGGAGGGAGAGAGACCCAGTACTTC. This sequence joins TRBV15 and TRBJ2-5, with 11 bases aligning to TRBD2. This CDR3 region has 15 residues. Trimming removed 2 bases from V and 4 bases from J; junction bases left unmatched: 3. Germline V gene data show CDR1 as LNHNV and CDR2 as YYDKDF (reference sequence).

V and J are TRBV6-6 and TRBJ2-7, with 10 bases lining up with TRBD2. The CDR3 sequence is 19 residues long. V gave up 5 bases and J gave up 0 bases; unmatched junction bases: 16. Per the germline V gene, CDR1 is MNHNY and CDR2 is SVGAGI (reference sequence). Written as DNA, the CDR3 is TGTGCCAGCAGTCGACAGGGGTCTAGCGGGGGAACCAGCTCCTACGAGCAGTACTTC. It codes for CASSRQGSSGGTSSYEQYF.

The chain uses TRBV7-9 and TRBJ2-2, with TRBD1 matching 7 bases. Germline V gene sequence: CDR1 SEHNR, CDR2 FQNEAQ (reference sequence). The CDR3 consists of 15 residues. The J segment lost 4 bases and the V segment lost 4 bases, leaving 6 bases of the junction unmatched. The CDR3 DNA sequence: TGTGCCAGCAGCTCACGACAGGGTGGCACCGGGGAGCTGTTTTTT. Its protein product is CASSSRQGGTGELFF.

V gene TRBV2 combines with J gene TRBJ1-6; D is uncertain. The CDR3 is 12 residues long. The V end was cut by 6 bases, the J end by 11 bases, with 11 bases between. The germline V gene has CDR1 SNHLY and CDR2 FYNNEI. The CDR3 loop reads CASSDSQPPLHF. Written as DNA, the CDR3 is TGTGCCAGCAGCGACTCCCAACCACCCCTCCACTTT.

The chain uses TRBV19 and TRBJ2-3; 7 bases are shared with TRBD1. The germline V gene encodes CDR1 LNHDA and CDR2 SQIVND (reference sequence). V shed 6 bases and J 2 bases; nucleotides not matched to a gene: 8. The CDR3 length is 15 residues. CDR3 amino acids: CASSPSGTATDTQYF. As DNA, the CDR3 is TGTGCCAGTAGCCCCTCGGGGACAGCCACAGATACGCAGTATTTT.

The chain uses TRBV7-2 and TRBJ2-5; no reliable D call. The CDR3 totals 12 residues. Trimming took off 1 base at V and 7 bases at J, with 7 bases between the two ends. Germline V gene data show CDR1 as SGHTA and CDR2 as FQGNSA. The CDR3 DNA reads TGTGCCAGCAGCTTAGAGTTCGGGACCCAGTACTTC. Translating it yields CASSLEFGTQYF.

J is TRBJ1-1 and V is TRBV18; no firm D call. V was pared by 6 bases and J by 2 bases, with 10 bases between. From germline, CDR1 is KGHSH and CDR2 LQKENI. The CDR3 covers 13 residues. This chain's CDR3 is CASSRGRNTEAFF. The CDR3 coding sequence is TGTGCCAGCTCCCGGGGTAGAAACACTGAAGCTTTCTTT.

In its sample, this clone was seen a few times. This chain links TRBV5-1 with TRBJ2-1; TRBD2 is a possible D gene (6 bases). Trimming cost V 2 bases and J 1 base, with 10 bases left between them. The CDR3 is 15 residues long. The germline V gene has CDR1 SGHRS and CDR2 YFSETQ. The CDR3 nucleotides read TGCGCCAGCAGCTTTGGGGGAGGATCCTACAATGAGCAGTTCTTC. Its translation: CASSFGGGSYNEQFF. Full variable domain (rest looked up from reference TRBV5-1 and TRBJ2-1): KAGVTQTPRYLIKTRGQQVTLSCSPISGHRSVSWYQQTPGQGLQFLFEYFSETQRNKGNFPGRFSGRQFSNSRSEMNVSTLELGDSALYLCASSFGGGSYNEQFFGPGTRLTVL.

The chain links TRBV5-4 to TRBJ2-3; 7 nucleotides match TRBD2. Germline V gives CDR1 SGHNT, CDR2 YYREEE (reference sequence). V was clipped by 2 bases and J by 3 bases; unmatched bases: 3. This CDR3 is 14 amino acids long. The CDR3 coding sequence is TGTGCCAGCAGCTTTCCACTAGCGACAGATACGCAGTATTTT. As protein: CASSFPLATDTQYF.

The rearrangement joins TRBV4-3 to TRBJ2-3, with a tentative D call TRBD2 (7 bases). This CDR3 comprises 16 residues. CDR1 is LGHNA, CDR2 YSLEER, per germline. Trimming stripped 2 bases from V and 2 bases from J, with 14 bases between. CDR3 loop: CASSQTRGAPTDTQYF. The CDR3 DNA follows: TGCGCCAGCAGCCAAACACGGGGGGCCCCCACAGATACGCAGTATTTT.

CDR3 in DNA: TGTGCCAGCTGCTCTAGCCTGTTGTCCGGGGAGCTGTTTTTT. Its protein product is CASCSSLLSGELFF. The chain links TRBV2 to TRBJ2-2; possibly TRBD2 for D (5 bases). Deletions cut 8 bases from V and 6 bases from J, with 16 bases between. The CDR3 length is 14 residues. The germline V gene encodes CDR1 SNHLY and CDR2 FYNNEI.

This rearrangement joins TRBV24-1 to TRBJ2-1, with 8 bases matching TRBD1. With V trimmed by 4 bases and J by 5 bases, 9 bases remained unmatched. Germline V gene data show CDR1 as KGHDR and CDR2 as SFDVKD. This CDR3 has 16 residues. CDR3 nucleotide sequence: TGTGCCACCAGTGACCCCGGACAGGGAGGAAACAATGAGCAGTTCTTC. Protein product: CATSDPGQGGNNEQFF.

V usage is TRBV25-1 and J usage is TRBJ2-1, with D tentatively TRBD1 (6 bases). Germline lookup yields CDR1 MGHDK and CDR2 SYGVNS. CDR3 length equals 14 residues. V was clipped by 3 bases and J by 4 bases, with 10 bases between them. This CDR3 is CASSEGTPYNEQFF. CDR3 DNA: TGTGCCAGCAGTGAGGGGACACCATACAATGAGCAGTTCTTC.

J is TRBJ1-3 and V is TRBV15; D is undetermined. The germline gives CDR1 LNHNV, CDR2 YYDKDF (reference sequence). The CDR3 consists of 16 residues. Trimming stripped 0 bases from V and 0 bases from J, with 9 bases between. The CDR3, as DNA: TGTGCCACCAGCAGAGACCCGACAAACTCTGGAAACACCATATATTTT. This sequence encodes CATSRDPTNSGNTIYF.

The gene calls are TRBV7-3 and TRBJ2-7; D might be TRBD1 (6 bases). V was pared by 5 bases and J by 6 bases, with 17 bases between. Germline CDR1 SGHTA, CDR2 FQGTGA. The CDR3 is 14 residues long. For the CDR3, the DNA is TGTGCCAGCAGCCCCCCTTGGACAGCATGCGAGCAGTACTTC. Protein product: CASSPPWTACEQYF.

This CDR3 reads CASSIGQGGTDTQYF. The CDR3 DNA is TGCGCCAGCAGCATAGGACAGGGGGGAACAGATACGCAGTATTTT. This sequence joins TRBV5-1 and TRBJ2-3, with TRBD1 identical over 10 bases. V dropped 4 bases and J dropped 3; count of bases not matched to a gene: 5. The CDR3 loop spans 15 amino acids. Germline V gene data show CDR1 as SGHRS and CDR2 as YFSETQ.

The chain uses TRBV19 and TRBJ2-1, with TRBD2 matching 9 bases. Germline V gene lookup returns CDR1 LNHDA and CDR2 SQIVND (reference sequence). There are 14 residues in the CDR3. V lost 10 bases to trimming and J lost 12 bases; unmatched junction nucleotides: 16. The CDR3 region is CATSTGGRAFSQFF. In nucleotides, the CDR3 is TGTGCCACCAGCACTGGCGGGAGGGCCTTTTCGCAGTTCTTC.

The chain is built from TRBV7-3 and TRBJ2-1, with D hard to call. V was pared by 3 bases and J by 8 bases, with 8 bases between. The CDR3 has 12 amino acids. Germline lookup yields CDR1 SGHTA and CDR2 FQGTGA. The CDR3 spells CASSFGPYEQFF. The CDR3 DNA reads as TGTGCCAGCAGCTTCGGTCCGTATGAGCAGTTCTTC.

The chain is built from TRBV7-9 and TRBJ2-7; 7 bases align to TRBD1. CDR3 length: 14 amino acids. CDR1 and CDR2 from the germline V gene are SEHNR and FQNEAQ (reference sequence). V was clipped by 5 bases and J by 6 bases; unmatched bases: 10. The CDR3 spells CASSMDRSGFEQYF. The CDR3 DNA reads as TGTGCCAGCAGCATGGACAGGTCTGGTTTCGAGCAGTACTTC.

This chain connects TRBV5-1 to TRBJ1-4, with a tentative D call TRBD1 (5 bases). This CDR3 comprises 14 residues. Germline CDR1 and CDR2: SGHRS and YFSETQ. V lost 4 bases and J lost 8, with 15 bases in between. Here the CDR3 reads CASSKSGFSEKLFF. The CDR3, as DNA: TGCGCCAGCAGCAAATCAGGGTTTTCGGAAAAACTGTTTTTT.